This T cell receptor beta chain appears in the sequencing data of a study of OX40 agonist ivuxolimab in advanced cancers. Overall study context: Partial responses occurred in three patients (one hepatocellular carcinoma, two cutaneous melanoma).

Points on this clone: Its antigen is undetermined.

General study points: Clonal expansion by week 6 occurred in CD4+ and CD8+ blood T cells (at 0.1 to 3.0 mg/kg). More expanded clones were seen, on average, in CD8+ T cells than in CD4+.

Only in-frame clones appear in the TCRdb table, and some are missing; sequencing was by immunoSEQ multiplex PCR. The table shows approximately 29,000 clones, with roughly three quarters occurring only once. The sequencing used CD4+ or CD8+ T cells sorted from blood, collected in a trial of the OX40 agonist ivuxolimab. The clonotype originates from an adult with an advanced solid tumor such as melanoma, head and neck, liver or kidney cancer.

The CDR3 reads CASSEGRPQYF. CDR3 nucleotides: TGTGCCAGCAGTGAAGGACGGCCGCAGTACTTC. The chain links TRBV6-5 to TRBJ2-7; D unclear. V was trimmed by 5 bases and J by 9 bases, leaving 11 bases between them. The CDR3 has 11 residues. Germline V gives CDR1 MNHEY, CDR2 SVGAGI.